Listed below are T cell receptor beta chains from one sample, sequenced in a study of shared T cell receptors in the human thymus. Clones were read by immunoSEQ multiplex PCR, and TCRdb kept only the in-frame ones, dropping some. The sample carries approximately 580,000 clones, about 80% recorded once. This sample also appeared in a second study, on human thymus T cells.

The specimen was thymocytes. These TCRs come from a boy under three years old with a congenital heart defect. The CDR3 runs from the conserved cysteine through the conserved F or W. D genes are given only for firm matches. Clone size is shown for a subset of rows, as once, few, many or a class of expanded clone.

CDR3aa: CATIVRQKEWVRGSRRGEQYF
CDR3nt: TGTGCCACTATAGTGAGGCAAAAAGAATGGGTCCGGGGGAGCCGCCGGGGGGAGCAGTACTTC
j_gene: TRBJ2-7
v_gene: TRBV27
d_gene: -
abundance: -

CDR3aa: CASSPSTDRLIYNEQFF
CDR3nt: TGCGCCAGCAGCCCCTCAACGGACAGACTTATATACAATGAGCAGTTCTTC
j_gene: TRBJ2-1
v_gene: TRBV4-1
d_gene: -
abundance: -

CDR3aa: CASSQDRANTGELFF
CDR3nt: TGCGCCAGCAGCCAGGACAGGGCGAACACCGGGGAGCTGTTTTTT
j_gene: TRBJ2-2
v_gene: TRBV4-3
d_gene: TRBD1
abundance: -

CDR3aa: CAISPGGLRYGYTF
CDR3nt: TGTGCCATCAGCCCCGGGGGTCTGCGCTATGGCTACACCTTC
j_gene: TRBJ1-2
v_gene: TRBV10-3
d_gene: -
abundance: -

CDR3aa: CASSQEIRGGEGRFSKNIQYF
CDR3nt: TGCGCCAGCAGCCAAGAAATACGGGGGGGGGAAGGCCGCTTTTCCAAAAACATTCAGTACTTC
j_gene: TRBJ2-4
v_gene: TRBV4-3
d_gene: TRBD2
abundance: -

CDR3aa: CASSLELAGSYEQYF
CDR3nt: TGCGCCAGCAGCTTGGAACTAGCGGGATCCTACGAGCAGTACTTC
j_gene: TRBJ2-7
v_gene: TRBV5-1
d_gene: TRBD2
abundance: -

CDR3aa: CASPRSGDDYGYTF
CDR3nt: TGTGCCTCCCCCAGGTCGGGAGATGACTATGGCTACACCTTC
j_gene: TRBJ1-2
v_gene: TRBV30
d_gene: -
abundance: -

CDR3aa: CASSPEGTSGESTDTQYF
CDR3nt: TGTGCCAGCAGCCCAGAGGGGACTAGCGGGGAGAGCACAGATACGCAGTATTTT
j_gene: TRBJ2-3
v_gene: TRBV5-4
d_gene: TRBD2
abundance: once

CDR3aa: CASSMRLATSYNEQFF
CDR3nt: TGTGCCAGTAGTATGCGGCTAGCGACCTCCTACAATGAGCAGTTCTTC
j_gene: TRBJ2-1
v_gene: TRBV19
d_gene: -
abundance: -

CDR3aa: CAWTTGGNQPQHF
CDR3nt: TGTGCCTGGACCACAGGGGGGAATCAGCCCCAGCATTTT
j_gene: TRBJ1-5
v_gene: TRBV30
d_gene: TRBD1
abundance: -

CDR3aa: CASSEVPGQLMNTEAFF
CDR3nt: TGTGCCAGCAGTGAGGTTCCCGGACAGTTAATGAACACTGAAGCTTTCTTT
j_gene: TRBJ1-1
v_gene: TRBV6-1
d_gene: -
abundance: -

CDR3aa: CASSQLLSTRSNEQFF
CDR3nt: TGCGCCAGCAGCCAACTACTCTCAACTAGGAGCAATGAGCAGTTCTTC
j_gene: TRBJ2-1
v_gene: TRBV4-3
d_gene: -
abundance: few

CDR3aa: CASSDGPRRLETLFF
CDR3nt: TGTGCCAGCAGTGATGGCCCCCGGCGGCTAGAAACTCTGTTTTTT
j_gene: TRBJ1-4
v_gene: TRBV2
d_gene: -
abundance: -